The present T cell receptor beta chain was sequenced within a study of blood T cell repertoires in COVID-19. The overall study: The United States, Italy and Spain were the sources of the acute and convalescent COVID-19 samples. Sample material is recorded as cDNA or gDNA derived from T cells, B-cell-depleted T cells, or PBMCs.

The CDR3 contains 12 residues. V was pared by 4 bases and J by 7 bases, with 9 bases between. CDR1 is SGHDT and CDR2 is YYEEEE in the germline V gene. In the original processing: Researchers report that nucleated cell counts were estimated from reference gene primer amplification. Generated by immunoSEQ multiplex PCR, the TCRdb table keeps only in-frame clones and is missing some. The DNA gave D and trimming, while V, J and clone size come from that table. Of almost 80,000 clones detected, roughly 80% appear once; the ten largest clones hold under 45%. The receptor's source is a woman in her 70s with acute or convalescent COVID-19. The V gene is TRBV5-6, the J gene TRBJ1-5; tentative D call: TRBD1 (5 bases). Sequencing was done on a sample of peripheral blood. This CDR3 reads CASSHGGQPQHF. For the CDR3, the DNA is TGTGCCAGCAGCCACGGGGGGCAGCCCCAGCATTTT.